A selection of T cell receptor beta chains follows, all from one sample in a study of blood T cell repertoires in COVID-19. Sequencing used immunoSEQ multiplex PCR; TCRdb keeps in-frame clones, though not all of them. The sample carries 150,000 to 200,000 clones, 75% to 90% recorded once. Source material: peripheral blood. The origin of the receptors is a woman between 65 and 79 years old with COVID-19, enrolled during active disease. Both conserved end residues are part of each CDR3. D genes are given only for firm matches. The size entry is marked missing in some rows and otherwise reads once, few, many or a size class.

CDR3 protein | CDR3 DNA | J gene | D gene | clone size | V gene
CASSEGITGQGRNTIYF | TGTGCCAGCAGTGAAGGAATAACGGGACAGGGGAGAAACACCATATATTTT | TRBJ1-3 | TRBD1 | few | TRBV6-1
CASSSGTSGSRTYEQYF | TGTGCCAGCAGTTCCGGGACTAGCGGGAGTCGGACCTACGAGCAGTACTTC | TRBJ2-7 | TRBD2 | . | TRBV6-2/TRBV6-3
CASSPTGTVRFHF | TGTGCCAGCAGTCCAACCGGGACAGTTAGGTTCCACTTC | TRBJ2-7 | TRBD1 | few | TRBV2
CAINQGPGNTIYF | TGTGCCATCAATCAGGGCCCTGGAAACACCATATATTTT | TRBJ1-3 | . | . | TRBV7-9
CASSHHGVSNSNYGYTF | TGTGCCAGCAGCCACCACGGGGTCTCAAATTCTAACTATGGCTACACCTTC | TRBJ1-2 | . | . | TRBV7-9
CASSLPRPGGNGYTF | TGTGCCAGCAGCTTGCCCCGGCCAGGGGGCAATGGCTACACCTTC | TRBJ1-2 | TRBD1 | . | TRBV5-4
CASSYGRGHYGYTF | TGTGCCAGCAGTTACGGCAGGGGACACTATGGCTACACCTTC | TRBJ1-2 | . | . | TRBV6-5
CASRRSQETQYF | TGTGCCAGCAGGAGGTCTCAAGAGACCCAGTACTTC | TRBJ2-5 | . | . | TRBV6-5
CASKTLQGGSTEAFF | TGTGCCAGCAAAACTCTACAGGGCGGGAGCACTGAAGCTTTCTTT | TRBJ1-1 | . | many | TRBV7-9
CASSLIGQGGEKLFF | TGTGCCAGCAGTTTAATAGGGCAGGGAGGTGAAAAACTGTTTTTT | TRBJ1-4 | . | . | TRBV28
CASSLQQRLLAGGQETQYF | TGTGCCAGCTCACTTCAACAGCGCTTGTTAGCGGGAGGGCAAGAGACCCAGTACTTC | TRBJ2-5 | TRBD2 | once | TRBV18
CASSTGTISYEQYF | TGTGCCAGCAGCACGGGGACTATTTCCTACGAGCAGTACTTC | TRBJ2-7 | TRBD2 | . | TRBV7-2
CSVVKGMNTEAFF | TGCAGCGTTGTTAAGGGGATGAACACTGAAGCTTTCTTT | TRBJ1-1 | . | . | TRBV29-1
CSPSGDRGTDTQYF | TGCAGTCCCAGTGGGGACAGGGGGACAGATACGCAGTATTTT | TRBJ2-3 | TRBD1 | . | TRBV20-1
CATSPREGSSTGELFF | TGCGCTACCTCCCCGCGGGAGGGCTCTTCGACCGGGGAGCTGTTTTTT | TRBJ2-2 | TRBD2 | . | TRBV5-1
CATSGTSGYTGELFF | TGTGCCACCAGTGGCACTAGCGGATACACCGGGGAGCTGTTTTTT | TRBJ2-2 | TRBD2 | once | TRBV24-1
CASSYRVDSLYEQYF | TGTGCCAGCAGCTACCGGGTCGATTCCCTCTACGAGCAGTACTTC | TRBJ2-7 | . | . | TRBV4-2
CASSLNGDTQYF | TGTGCCAGCAGTTTAAACGGGGATACGCAGTATTTT | TRBJ2-3 | . | . | TRBV28
CASSPLGSGSETQYF | TGTGCCAGTAGTCCACTGGGTAGCGGGAGCGAGACCCAGTACTTC | TRBJ2-5 | TRBD2 | . | TRBV19
CASSSATGASEQYF | TGCGCCAGCAGCTCCGCAACAGGGGCCAGCGAGCAGTACTTC | TRBJ2-7 | TRBD1 | many | TRBV5-1
CASRTGSKQPQHF | TGTGCCAGTAGAACAGGGTCGAAACAGCCCCAGCATTTT | TRBJ1-5 | . | few | TRBV19
CASSYGQNTYGYTF | TGTGCCAGCAGTTACGGGCAGAATACCTATGGCTACACCTTC | TRBJ1-2 | . | . | TRBV6-2/TRBV6-3
CATHLTGKGSPLHF | TGTGCCACCCACCTTACAGGGAAAGGTTCACCCCTCCACTTT | TRBJ1-6 | . | . | TRBV19
CASSQAAGGHQYEQYF | TGCGCCAGCAGCCAGGCAGCGGGAGGCCACCAGTACGAGCAGTACTTC | TRBJ2-7 | TRBD2 | . | TRBV4-3
CASRGTAAEAFF | TGTGCCAGCAGGGGGACAGCTGCTGAAGCTTTCTTT | TRBJ1-1 | TRBD1 | few | TRBV2
CASSPNIGEAFF | TGTGCCAGCAGCCCCAACATCGGGGAAGCTTTCTTT | TRBJ1-1 | . | . | TRBV4-2
CASSLRGAVNTEAFF | TGTGCCAGCAGCCTCCGGGGGGCGGTGAACACTGAAGCTTTCTTT | TRBJ1-1 | . | . | TRBV7-2
CASSLVQGYEQYF | TGTGCCAGCAGCTTGGTTCAGGGCTACGAGCAGTACTTC | TRBJ2-7 | . | . | TRBV5-7
CASRRQGGYTF | TGTGCCAGCAGACGACAGGGGGGCTACACCTTC | TRBJ1-2 | TRBD1 | . | TRBV6-5
CASSLGQYNEQFF | TGTGCCAGTAGCCTCGGACAGTACAATGAGCAGTTCTTC | TRBJ2-1 | . | . | TRBV19
CASRLQGGGTEAFF | TGTGCCAGCAGATTACAGGGTGGCGGCACTGAAGCTTTCTTT | TRBJ1-1 | . | . | TRBV27
CASSPTRTGVDGYTF | TGTGCCAGCTCACCAACTCGGACAGGGGTCGATGGCTACACCTTC | TRBJ1-2 | TRBD1 | . | TRBV18
CAWSVGDRGNTGELFF | TGTGCCTGGAGTGTTGGAGACAGGGGGAACACCGGGGAGCTGTTTTTT | TRBJ2-2 | TRBD1 | few | TRBV30
CASSYTTGLKTQYF | TGTGCCAGCAGTTACACGACAGGGCTGAAGACCCAGTACTTC | TRBJ2-5 | TRBD1 | . | TRBV6-2/TRBV6-3
CASSPVVDRGITEAFF | TGTGCCAGCAGCCCCGTAGTGGACAGGGGGATCACTGAAGCTTTCTTT | TRBJ1-1 | TRBD1 | . | TRBV5-8
CASSQIYGSPYVKLTDTQYF | TGTGCCAGCAGCCAAATTTACGGGAGTCCGTATGTAAAACTCACAGATACGCAGTATTTT | TRBJ2-3 | . | . | TRBV3-1/TRBV3-2
CASRPPRGGFQVQYF | TGTGCCAGCAGACCTCCGAGGGGGGGGTTTCAAGTGCAGTACTTC | TRBJ2-7 | . | once | TRBV6-5
CASSPLGEVSYEQYF | TGTGCCAGCAGTCCCCTGGGGGAGGTCTCCTACGAGCAGTACTTC | TRBJ2-7 | . | . | TRBV6-2/TRBV6-3
CASSIFFGLADITGELFF | TGTGCCAGTAGTATTTTCTTTGGGCTAGCGGATATCACCGGGGAGCTGTTTTTT | TRBJ2-2 | TRBD2 | . | TRBV19
CASSQFSGKATDTQYF | TGCGCCAGCAGCCAATTTAGCGGGAAAGCGACAGATACGCAGTATTTT | TRBJ2-3 | TRBD2 | . | TRBV4-3
CAISEPRGYEQYF | TGTGCCATCAGTGAGCCCCGAGGCTACGAGCAGTACTTC | TRBJ2-7 | . | . | TRBV10-3